This T cell receptor beta chain was obtained from a study of chemoradiotherapy in HPV16-positive cancers. Sequenced by immunoSEQ multiplex PCR; TCRdb stores in-frame clones only, minus some. The repertoire holds hundreds of clones, with 80% to 90% as singletons. The length of the CDR3 is 16 residues. Germline V gene lookup returns CDR1 MGHRA and CDR2 YSYEKL. With V trimmed by 1 base and J by 0 bases, 6 bases remained unmatched. The chain combines TRBV4-1 with TRBJ2-7; 7 nucleotides align to TRBD2. The source was tumor tissue, collected from a patient who underwent chemoradiotherapy. The origin of this receptor is a human donor with HPV-associated anogenital cancer. This chain's CDR3 is CASSQVSGMLSYEQYF. The CDR3 DNA sequence: TGCGCCAGCAGCCAAGTGAGCGGGATGCTCTCCTACGAGCAGTACTTC.